This T cell receptor (beta chain) stems from a study of T cell responses to AZD1222 COVID-19 vaccine. On this clone: The antigen is not known.

Points from the study as a whole: Donors, mostly white British, included more females; clonal diversity was possibly underestimated. Only after the peak T cell response were repertoires sampled. Dominant CD4 TCR responses targeted spike regions 160-218 and 743-854. Elevations in Spike-specific TCR breadth and depth followed administration of two AZD1222 doses.

The repertoire was sequenced with immunoSEQ multiplex PCR; TCRdb's copy has only in-frame clones and lacks some. The table lists 150,000 to 200,000 clones, around 87% of them singletons. The sequencing here drew on peripheral blood, taken on day 0 of MenACWY control vaccination. This sequence originates from an adult in good health.

CDR3 sequence: CASSRQGTLSYEQYF. DNA of the CDR3: TGTGCCAGCAGTCGACAGGGAACCCTTTCCTACGAGCAGTACTTC. V gene TRBV6-5 combines with J gene TRBJ2-7; 7 nucleotides line up with TRBD1. With V trimmed by 5 bases and J by 1 base, 8 bases remained unmatched. From germline, CDR1 is MNHEY and CDR2 SVGAGI. The CDR3 is made up of 15 amino acids.